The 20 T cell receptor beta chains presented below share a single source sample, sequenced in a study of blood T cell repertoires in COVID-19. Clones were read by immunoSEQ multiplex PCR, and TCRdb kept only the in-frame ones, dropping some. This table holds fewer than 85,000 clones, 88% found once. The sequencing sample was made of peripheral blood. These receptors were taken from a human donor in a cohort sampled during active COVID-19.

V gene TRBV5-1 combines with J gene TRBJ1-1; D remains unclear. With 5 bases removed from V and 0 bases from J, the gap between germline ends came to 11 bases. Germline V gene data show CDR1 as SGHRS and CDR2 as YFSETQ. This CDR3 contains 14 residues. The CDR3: CASRSLVMNTEAFF. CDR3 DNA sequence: TGCGCCAGCAGAAGCCTCGTGATGAACACTGAAGCTTTCTTT.

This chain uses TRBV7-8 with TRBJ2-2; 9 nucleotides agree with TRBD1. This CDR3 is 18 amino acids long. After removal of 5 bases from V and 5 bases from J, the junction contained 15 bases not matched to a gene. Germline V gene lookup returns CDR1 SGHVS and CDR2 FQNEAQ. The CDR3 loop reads CASSPQAGTGFGTGELFF. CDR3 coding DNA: TGTGCCAGCAGCCCCCAAGCCGGGACAGGGTTTGGGACCGGGGAGCTGTTTTTT.

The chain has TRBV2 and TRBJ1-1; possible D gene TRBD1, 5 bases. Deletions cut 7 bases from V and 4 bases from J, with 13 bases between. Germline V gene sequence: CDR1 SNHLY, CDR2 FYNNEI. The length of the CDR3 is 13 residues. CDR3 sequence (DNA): TGTGCCAGCACCATGGGGGAGGGCACTGAAGCTTTCTTT. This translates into CASTMGEGTEAFF.

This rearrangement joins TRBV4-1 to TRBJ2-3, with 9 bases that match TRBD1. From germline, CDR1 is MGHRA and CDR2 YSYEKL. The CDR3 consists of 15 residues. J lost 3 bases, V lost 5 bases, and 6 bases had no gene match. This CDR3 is CASSFGTGWTDTQYF. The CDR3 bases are TGCGCCAGCAGCTTCGGGACAGGGTGGACAGATACGCAGTATTTT.

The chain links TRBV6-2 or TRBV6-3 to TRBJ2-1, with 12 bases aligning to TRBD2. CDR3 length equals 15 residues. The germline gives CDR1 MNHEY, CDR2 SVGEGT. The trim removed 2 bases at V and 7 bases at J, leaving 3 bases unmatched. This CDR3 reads CASSYGLAGGNEQFF. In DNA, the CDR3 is TGTGCCAGCAGTTACGGGCTAGCGGGGGGGAATGAGCAGTTCTTC.

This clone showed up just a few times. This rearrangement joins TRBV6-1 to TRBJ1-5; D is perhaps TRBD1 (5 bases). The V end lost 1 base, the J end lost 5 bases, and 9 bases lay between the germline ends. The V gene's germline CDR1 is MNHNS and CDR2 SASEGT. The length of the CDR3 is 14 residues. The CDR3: CASSEGQSYQPQHF. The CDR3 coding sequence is TGTGCCAGCAGTGAAGGACAGTCCTATCAGCCCCAGCATTTT.

The CDR3 loop is CASSFPSDRGTLNTEAFF. CDR3 DNA sequence: TGCGCCAGCAGCTTTCCATCGGACAGGGGCACGTTGAACACTGAAGCTTTCTTT. The chain couples TRBV5-1 to TRBJ1-1; 9 bases line up with TRBD1. J lost 0 bases, V lost 2 bases, and 11 bases had no gene match. Looked up from germline, CDR1 is SGHRS and CDR2 is YFSETQ. CDR3 size: 18 residues. Looking up the rest from reference TRBV5-1 and TRBJ1-1 gives the full variable domain: KAGVTQTPRYLIKTRGQQVTLSCSPISGHRSVSWYQQTPGQGLQFLFEYFSETQRNKGNFPGRFSGRQFSNSRSEMNVSTLELGDSALYLCASSFPSDRGTLNTEAFFGQGTRLTVV.

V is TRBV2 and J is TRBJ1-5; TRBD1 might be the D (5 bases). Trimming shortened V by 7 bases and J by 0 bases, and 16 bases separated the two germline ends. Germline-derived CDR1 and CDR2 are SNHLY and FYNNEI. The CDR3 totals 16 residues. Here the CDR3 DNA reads TGTGCCAGCAAAAAGCAGGGAACCCATAGCAATCAGCCCCAGCATTTT. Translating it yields CASKKQGTHSNQPQHF. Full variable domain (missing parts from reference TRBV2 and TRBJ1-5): EPEVTQTPSHQVTQMGQEVILRCVPISNHLYFYWYRQILGQKVEFLVSFYNNEISEKSEIFDDQFSVERPDGSNFTLKIRSTKLEDSAMYFCASKKQGTHSNQPQHFGDGTRLSIL.

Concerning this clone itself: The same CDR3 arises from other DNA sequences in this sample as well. CDR3: CASSSLSYEQYF. The CDR3 DNA reads as TGTGCCAGCAGCTCCCTATCATACGAGCAGTACTTC. The chain joins TRBV7-9 to TRBJ2-7; D is ambiguous. Trimming left V 4 bases short and J 4 bases short, with 8 bases between. Germline V gene data show CDR1 as SEHNR and CDR2 as FQNEAQ (reference sequence). CDR3 length equals 12 residues.

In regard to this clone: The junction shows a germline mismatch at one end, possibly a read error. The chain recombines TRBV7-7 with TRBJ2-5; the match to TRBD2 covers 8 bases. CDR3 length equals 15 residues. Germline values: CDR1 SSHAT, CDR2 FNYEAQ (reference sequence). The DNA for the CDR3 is TGTGCTAGCAGCTTGAACGGGGGGGCCAGGGAGACCCAGTACTTC. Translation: CASSLNGGARETQYF.

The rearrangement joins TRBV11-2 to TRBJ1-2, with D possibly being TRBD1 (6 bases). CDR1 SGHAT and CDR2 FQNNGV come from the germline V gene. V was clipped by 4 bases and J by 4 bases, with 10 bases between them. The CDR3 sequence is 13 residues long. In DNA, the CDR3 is TGTGCCAGCAGCTCTACAGGGAGCTATGGCTACACCTTC. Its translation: CASSSTGSYGYTF.

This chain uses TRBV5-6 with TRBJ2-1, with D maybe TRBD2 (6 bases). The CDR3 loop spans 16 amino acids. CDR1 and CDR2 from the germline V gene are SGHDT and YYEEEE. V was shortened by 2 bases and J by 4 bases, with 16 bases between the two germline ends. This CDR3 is CASSFRRDSGYNEQFF. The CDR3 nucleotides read TGTGCCAGCAGCTTTCGTCGGGACTCGGGTTACAATGAGCAGTTCTTC. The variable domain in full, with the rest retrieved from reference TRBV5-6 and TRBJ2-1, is DAGVTQSPTHLIKTRGQQVTLRCSPKSGHDTVSWYQQALGQGPQFIFQYYEEEERQRGNFPDRFSGHQFPNYSSELNVNALLLGDSALYLCASSFRRDSGYNEQFFGPGTRLTVL.

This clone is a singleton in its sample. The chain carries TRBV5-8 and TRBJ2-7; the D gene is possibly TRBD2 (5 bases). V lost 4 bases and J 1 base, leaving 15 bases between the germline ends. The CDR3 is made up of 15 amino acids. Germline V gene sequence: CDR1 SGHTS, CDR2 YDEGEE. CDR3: CASSPHGGLSYEQYF. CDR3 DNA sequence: TGTGCCAGCAGCCCCCATGGAGGTCTTTCCTACGAGCAGTACTTC.

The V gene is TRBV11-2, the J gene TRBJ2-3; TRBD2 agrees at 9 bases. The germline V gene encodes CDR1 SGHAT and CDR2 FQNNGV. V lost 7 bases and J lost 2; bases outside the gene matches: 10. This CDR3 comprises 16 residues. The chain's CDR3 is CASKTYSGGSTDTQYF. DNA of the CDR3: TGTGCCAGCAAAACGTATAGCGGGGGCTCCACAGATACGCAGTATTTT.

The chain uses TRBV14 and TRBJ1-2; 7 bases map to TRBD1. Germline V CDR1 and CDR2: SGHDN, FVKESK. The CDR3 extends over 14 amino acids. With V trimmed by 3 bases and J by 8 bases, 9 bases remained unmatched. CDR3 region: CASSQIQGTSGYTF. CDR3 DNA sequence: TGTGCCAGCAGCCAGATACAGGGGACGAGCGGCTACACCTTC. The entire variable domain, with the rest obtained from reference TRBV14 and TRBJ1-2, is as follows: EAGVTQFPSHSVIEKGQTVTLRCDPISGHDNLYWYRRVMGKEIKFLLHFVKESKQDESGMPNNRFLAERTGGTYSTLKVQPAELEDSGVYFCASSQIQGTSGYTFGSGTRLTVV.

In DNA form, the CDR3 reads TGCGCCAGCAGCTTGACGTGGGGAGCGGGAGACTTCTACAATGAGCAGTTCTTC. It encodes CASSLTWGAGDFYNEQFF. The gene calls are TRBV5-1 and TRBJ2-1; 8 positions agree with TRBD2. V lost 1 base and J lost 3; bases outside the gene matches: 12. Germline V gene data show CDR1 as SGHRS and CDR2 as YFSETQ. The CDR3 extends over 18 amino acids.

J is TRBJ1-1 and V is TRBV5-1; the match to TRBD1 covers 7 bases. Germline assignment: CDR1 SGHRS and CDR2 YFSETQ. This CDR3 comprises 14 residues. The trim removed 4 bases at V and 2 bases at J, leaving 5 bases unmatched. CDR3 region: CASSNGQENTEAFF. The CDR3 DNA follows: TGCGCCAGCAGCAATGGACAGGAAAACACTGAAGCTTTCTTT.

The CDR3 nucleotides read TGTGCCAGCAGCAATATACGACCAGGGCAGCCCCAGCATTTT. Residues: CASSNIRPGQPQHF. The chain combines TRBV28 with TRBJ1-5, with a tentative D call TRBD1 (5 bases). CDR3 length: 14 residues. Between the trimmed V and J ends, which lost 6 bases and 7 bases, there was a span of 16 bases. The V gene's germline CDR1 is MDHEN and CDR2 SYDVKM.

CDR3 nucleotide sequence: TGTGCCAGCAGCTTCCGGCGTAAGGGGACCGGGGAGCTGTTTTTT. Protein sequence: CASSFRRKGTGELFF. The chain is built from TRBV5-6 and TRBJ2-2, with D possibly matching TRBD1 (5 bases). The CDR3 runs to 15 residues. CDR1 and CDR2 (germline): SGHDT, YYEEEE. V lost 2 bases and J lost 5, with 13 bases in between.

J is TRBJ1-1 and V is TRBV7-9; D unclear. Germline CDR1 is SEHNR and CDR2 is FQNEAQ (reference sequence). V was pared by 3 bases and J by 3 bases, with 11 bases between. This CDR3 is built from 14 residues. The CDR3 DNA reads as TGTGCCAGCAGCTTGGAGGCTGTTCACACTGAAGCTTTCTTT. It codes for CASSLEAVHTEAFF. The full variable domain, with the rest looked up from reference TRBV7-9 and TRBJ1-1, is DTGVSQNPRHKITKRGQNVTFRCDPISEHNRLYWYRQTLGQGPEFLTYFQNEAQLEKSRLLSDRFSAERPKGSFSTLEIQRTEQGDSAMYLCASSLEAVHTEAFFGQGTRLTVV.